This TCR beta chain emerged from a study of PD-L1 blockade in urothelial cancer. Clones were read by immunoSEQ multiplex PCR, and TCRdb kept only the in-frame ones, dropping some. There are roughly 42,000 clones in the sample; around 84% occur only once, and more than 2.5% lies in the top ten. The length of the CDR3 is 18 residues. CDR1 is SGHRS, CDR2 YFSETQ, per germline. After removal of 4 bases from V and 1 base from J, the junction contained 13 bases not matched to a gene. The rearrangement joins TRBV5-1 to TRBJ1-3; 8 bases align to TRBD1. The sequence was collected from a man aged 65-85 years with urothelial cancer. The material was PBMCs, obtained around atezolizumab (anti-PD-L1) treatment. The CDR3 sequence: CASSLYRGNPGSGNTIYF. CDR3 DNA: TGCGCCAGCAGCCTGTACAGGGGGAACCCAGGATCTGGAAACACCATATATTTT.